Shown below are 8 T cell receptor beta chains from a single sample sequenced in a study of metastatic and nonmetastatic thyroid tumors (dated by TCRdb to between 2020 and 2021). The method behind the library was PCR. Sequenced on an Illumina HiSeq 4000. TCRdb reworked the public reads: Q25 trimming with fastp, MiXCR clone assembly, productive beta chains retained. The sample records 20,000 to 25,000 clones, more than 12% of which are singletons. Roughly 15% of the sample goes to the ten largest clones. None of the patients had been given any treatment before thyroid surgery. The sequenced sample consisted of tumor tissue. Receptor source: a female donor with papillary thyroid cancer or a benign thyroid nodule (not recorded which). Some clones in this sample may be carry-over from other donors' samples.

The V call is TRBV27, the J call TRBJ1-1; possibly TRBD1 for D (5 bases). Germline CDR1 is MNHEY and CDR2 is SMNVEV (reference sequence). V dropped 6 bases and J dropped 0 bases, with 14 bases sitting between them. The CDR3 is 15 amino acids. The CDR3 loop reads CASRPPGGLNTEAFF. The CDR3 DNA reads TGTGCCAGCAGGCCTCCGGGGGGGTTGAACACTGAAGCTTTCTTT.

This clone was seen many times. This chain links TRBV5-4 with TRBJ1-1, with D perhaps matching TRBD1 (5 bases). Trimming removed 3 bases at V and 3 bases at J, with 15 bases between. This CDR3 spans 15 amino acids. The V gene's germline CDR1 is SGHNT and CDR2 YYREEE (reference sequence). The chain's CDR3 is CASSSQREGDTEAFF. The CDR3 nucleotides read TGTGCCAGCAGCTCCCAAAGGGAAGGGGACACTGAAGCTTTCTTT.

This clone has at least ten counts. The chain has TRBV5-1 and TRBJ2-7; 11 bases fit TRBD2. Germline trimming cut 4 bases from V and 3 bases from J; bases unmatched to any gene: 3. Germline CDR1 is SGHRS and CDR2 is YFSETQ. The CDR3 has 14 residues. CDR3 coding DNA: TGCGCCAGCAGCATTAGCGGGGGGGACTACGAGCAGTACTTC. As protein: CASSISGGDYEQYF.

For this clone: Just one base apart from a much larger clone, this may be a read error. This chain links TRBV9 with TRBJ2-3, with 8 bases aligning to TRBD2. V lost 2 bases and J lost 2; bases outside the gene matches: 7. This CDR3 spans 16 amino acids. Germline CDR1 and CDR2: SGDLS and YYNGEE. The CDR3 DNA reads TGTGCCAGCAGCGTTCGCCGGGAGGGCCCCACAGATACGCAGTATTTT. Amino acid sequence: CASSVRREGPTDTQYF.

The chain is built from TRBV5-1 and TRBJ2-3; 8 nucleotides match TRBD2. This CDR3 has 15 amino acids. CDR1 and CDR2 (germline): SGHRS, YFSETQ. The V gene end was trimmed by 0 bases and the J gene end by 4 bases; junction bases not matched to a gene: 4. This chain's CDR3 is CASSLVGLAADTQYF. The CDR3 DNA is TGCGCCAGCAGCTTGGTCGGACTAGCCGCAGATACGCAGTATTTT.

This clone has at least ten counts. J is TRBJ1-2 and V is TRBV24-1, with TRBD1 matching 8 bases. CDR3 length equals 16 residues. With 3 bases clipped from V and 2 bases from J, the junction kept 7 bases outside the gene matches. Germline V gives CDR1 KGHDR, CDR2 SFDVKD. The CDR3 reads CATSDTTGGKNYGYTF. The DNA for the CDR3 is TGTGCCACCAGTGATACAACAGGGGGTAAAAACTATGGCTACACCTTC.

Comment on this clone: A much larger clonotype is one base distant, so this may be a read error. The chain couples TRBV19 to TRBJ2-3; the D is unclear. The germline V gene encodes CDR1 LNHDA and CDR2 SQIVND (reference sequence). The CDR3 covers 13 residues. The V and J ends lost 7 bases and 2 bases respectively, with 10 bases between them. CDR3 in amino acids: CASTVGNTDTQYF. Written as DNA, the CDR3 is TGTGCCAGTACCGTGGGGAACACAGATACGCAGTATTTT.

This clone was seen many times. This chain uses TRBV25-1 with TRBJ2-6, with D uncertain. CDR3 length equals 18 residues. Trimming stripped 1 base from V and 3 bases from J, with 16 bases between. Germline V gene data show CDR1 as MGHDK and CDR2 as SYGVNS. For the CDR3, the DNA is TGTGCCAGCAGTGAATGGAGCCCCTCGAGGTATGGGGCCAACGTCCTGACTTTC. Its translation is CASSEWSPSRYGANVLTF.